This T cell receptor (beta chain) was observed in a study of B cell selection in AIRE deficiency. The regulatory T cell sort gate was CD4+CD25hiCD127low/negative. Controls came from healthy donors unrelated to patients. Trimming at V came to 1 base and at J to 6 bases, leaving 0 bases not matched to a gene. The CDR3 covers 14 residues. Germline values: CDR1 KGHSH, CDR2 LQKENI. Authors' processing steps: Treg pools: about 50,000 distinct patient, 9.56x10^4 donor TCRbeta sequences. Some clones are missing from TCRdb's copy, which holds only in-frame ones; the method was immunoSEQ multiplex PCR. Clonal size and the V and J genes are those of that table, whereas D and trimming came from the DNA. The table records about 26,000 clones, 80% to 95% of them present only once.

The source of this sequence is a human donor in good health. The material sequenced was CD4+CD25+ Tregs sorted from PBMCs. J is TRBJ2-4 and V is TRBV18; TRBD1 matches at 10 bases. The CDR3 sequence: CASSPRDRGNIQYF. The CDR3 region has the DNA TGTGCCAGCTCACCACGGGACAGGGGAAACATTCAGTACTTC.